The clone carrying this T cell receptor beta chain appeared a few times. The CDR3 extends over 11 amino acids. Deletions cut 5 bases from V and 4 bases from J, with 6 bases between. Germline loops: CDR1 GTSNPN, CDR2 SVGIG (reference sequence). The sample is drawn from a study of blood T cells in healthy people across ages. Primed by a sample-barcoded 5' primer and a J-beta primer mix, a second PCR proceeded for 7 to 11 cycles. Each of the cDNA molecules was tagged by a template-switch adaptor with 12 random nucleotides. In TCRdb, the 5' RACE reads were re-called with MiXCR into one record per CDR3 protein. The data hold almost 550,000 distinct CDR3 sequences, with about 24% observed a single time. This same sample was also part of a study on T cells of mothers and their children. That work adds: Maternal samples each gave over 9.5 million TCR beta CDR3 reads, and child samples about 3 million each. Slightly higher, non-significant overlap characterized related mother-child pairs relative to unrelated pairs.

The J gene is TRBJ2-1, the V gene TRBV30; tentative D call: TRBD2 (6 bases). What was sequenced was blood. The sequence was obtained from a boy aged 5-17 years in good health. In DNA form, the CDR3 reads TGTGCCTGGCGGGAGTACAATGAGCAGTTCTTC. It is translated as CAWREYNEQFF. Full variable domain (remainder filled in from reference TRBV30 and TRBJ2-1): SQTIHQWPATLVQPVGSPLSLECTVEGTSNPNLYWYRQAAGRGLQLLFYSVGIGQISSEVPQNLSASRPQDRQFILSSKKLLLSDSGFYLCAWREYNEQFFGPGTRLTVL.